The 11 T cell receptor beta chains in this list originate from one sample, sequenced in a study of shared clonotypes between healthy human individuals. Data came from immunoSEQ multiplex PCR; TCRdb stores just in-frame clones and leaves some out. The sample lists approximately 2.4 million clones, around 95% occurring once. What was sequenced was naive CD4+ T cells sorted from blood. Subset defined: CD45RA+ positively selected. The receptors shown here come from a man younger than 35 in good health.

V gene TRBV5-1 combines with J gene TRBJ2-7; TRBD1 aligns across 10 bases. In germline, CDR1 is SGHRS, CDR2 YFSETQ. There are 14 residues in the CDR3. V lost 4 bases and J lost 5; bases outside the gene matches: 6. CDR3 sequence: CASSPRDRGDEQYF. CDR3 DNA: TGCGCCAGCAGCCCTCGGGACAGGGGCGACGAGCAGTACTTC.

The chain employs TRBV5-1 and TRBJ2-5, with D hard to call. V shed 0 bases and J shed 1 base, with 10 bases lying between them. CDR3 length: 15 amino acids. Germline CDR1 is SGHRS and CDR2 is YFSETQ. This CDR3 is CASSLVVGPQETQYF. The CDR3 DNA is TGCGCCAGCAGCTTGGTGGTGGGCCCCCAAGAGACCCAGTACTTC.

Note on this clone: Other DNA sequences of this sample code for an identical CDR3. This chain links TRBV18 with TRBJ1-2, with TRBD1 matching 8 bases. CDR1 and CDR2 (germline): KGHSH, LQKENI. CDR3 length: 13 amino acids. The V gene end was trimmed by 6 bases and the J gene end by 6 bases; junction bases not matched to a gene: 6. CDR3 in amino acids: CASSPGTGHGYTF. The CDR3 DNA reads as TGTGCCAGCTCTCCGGGGACAGGCCATGGCTACACCTTC. Together with reference TRBV18 and TRBJ1-2, the CDR3 gives the full variable domain: NAGVMQNPRHLVRRRGQEARLRCSPMKGHSHVYWYRQLPEEGLKFMVYLQKENIIDESGMPKERFSAEFPKEGPSILRIQQVVRGDSAAYFCASSPGTGHGYTFGSGTRLTVV.

The chain has TRBV29-1 and TRBJ2-3, with D unclear. Germline lookup yields CDR1 SQVTM and CDR2 ANQGSEA. The CDR3 is 15 residues long. V was cut by 6 bases and J by 2 bases, with 18 bases left in between. In DNA form, the CDR3 reads TGCAGCGTCCGGACGCAGTGGCGGAACACAGATACGCAGTATTTT. It yields the protein CSVRTQWRNTDTQYF.

As DNA, the CDR3 is TGTGCCAGCAGCCAGAGCGGAACTCAAGAGACCCAGTACTTC. Protein product: CASSQSGTQETQYF. V is TRBV7-9 and J is TRBJ2-5; TRBD2 is a possible D gene (5 bases). Germline lookup yields CDR1 SEHNR and CDR2 FQNEAQ (reference sequence). The CDR3 loop spans 14 amino acids. Trimming took off 5 bases at V and 2 bases at J, with 12 bases between the two ends. The full variable domain, with the rest looked up from reference TRBV7-9 and TRBJ2-5, is DTGVSQNPRHKITKRGQNVTFRCDPISEHNRLYWYRQTLGQGPEFLTYFQNEAQLEKSRLLSDRFSAERPKGSFSTLEIQRTEQGDSAMYLCASSQSGTQETQYFGPGTRLLVL.

A remark on this clone: Additional DNA sequences in this sample encode the identical CDR3. The chain combines TRBV6-5 with TRBJ1-5; D gene uncertain. V lost 0 bases and J lost 4, with 4 bases in between. CDR3 length equals 13 residues. Germline CDR1 reads MNHEY; CDR2 reads SVGAGI. The CDR3 nucleotides are TGTGCCAGCAGTTACTCGTTTAATCAGCCCCAGCATTTT. Translating it yields CASSYSFNQPQHF.

This clone was found a few times. This chain links TRBV25-1 with TRBJ2-7; TRBD1 agrees at 11 bases. The ends lost 5 bases at V and 5 bases at J; junction bases unmatched: 8. The germline CDR1 and CDR2 sequences are MGHDK and SYGVNS. The CDR3 extends over 15 amino acids. CDR3 sequence reads: CASSPRTGGVDEQYF. The DNA for the CDR3 is TGTGCCAGCAGTCCCCGGACAGGGGGCGTCGACGAGCAGTACTTC.

V and J are TRBV27 and TRBJ1-4; D not resolved. Trimming removed 3 bases at V and 3 bases at J, with 14 bases between. The CDR3 has 16 amino acids. The germline V gene encodes CDR1 MNHEY and CDR2 SMNVEV (reference sequence). This CDR3 is CASSFTKSWANEKLFF. The DNA for the CDR3 is TGTGCCAGCAGTTTTACCAAGTCCTGGGCTAATGAAAAACTGTTTTTT.

This clone was seen a single time. J is TRBJ2-7 and V is TRBV4-3; TRBD2 matches at 9 bases. Trimming removed 0 bases from V and 0 bases from J; junction bases left unmatched: 3. The length of the CDR3 is 16 residues. Germline lookup yields CDR1 LGHNA and CDR2 YSLEER. The CDR3 DNA is TGCGCCAGCAGCCAAGATCTGCGGGAGGGCTCCTACGAGCAGTACTTC. Its protein is CASSQDLREGSYEQYF.

The chain joins TRBV29-1 to TRBJ2-3; 10 bases line up with TRBD2. The CDR3 is 17 residues long. With V trimmed by 6 bases and J by 0 bases, 12 bases remained unmatched. Germline CDR1 SQVTM, CDR2 ANQGSEA. The CDR3 nucleotides read TGCAGCGTAGCCACCGGGACTAGCGCGTCTAGCACAGATACGCAGTATTTT. Translated: CSVATGTSASSTDTQYF.

V gene TRBV5-4 combines with J gene TRBJ2-7; the D call may be TRBD1 or TRBD2 (5 bases each). The CDR3 contains 13 residues. Germline CDR1 and CDR2: SGHNT and YYREEE (reference sequence). The ends were cut back, 1 base at V and 6 bases at J, with 11 bases in the middle. The CDR3 coding sequence is TGTGCCAGCAGCTTGACTGCCGGGACCGAGCAGTACTTC. Translating it yields CASSLTAGTEQYF.